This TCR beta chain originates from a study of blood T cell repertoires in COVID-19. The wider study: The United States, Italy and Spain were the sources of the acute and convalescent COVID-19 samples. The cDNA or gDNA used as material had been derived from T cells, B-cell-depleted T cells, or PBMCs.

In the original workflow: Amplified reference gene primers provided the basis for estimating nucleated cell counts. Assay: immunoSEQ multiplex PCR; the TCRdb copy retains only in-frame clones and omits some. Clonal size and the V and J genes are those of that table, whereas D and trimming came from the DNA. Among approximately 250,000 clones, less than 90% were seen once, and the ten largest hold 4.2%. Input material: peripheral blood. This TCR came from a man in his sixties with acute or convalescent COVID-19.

The DNA for the CDR3 is TGCGCCAGCAGCCAACTACTAGCAGGCTACGAGCAGTACTTC. This codes for CASSQLLAGYEQYF. This sequence joins TRBV4-1 and TRBJ2-7; D might be TRBD2 (6 bases). This CDR3 has 14 residues. Trimming removed 2 bases at V and 3 bases at J, with 11 bases between. Germline V gene data show CDR1 as MGHRA and CDR2 as YSYEKL.